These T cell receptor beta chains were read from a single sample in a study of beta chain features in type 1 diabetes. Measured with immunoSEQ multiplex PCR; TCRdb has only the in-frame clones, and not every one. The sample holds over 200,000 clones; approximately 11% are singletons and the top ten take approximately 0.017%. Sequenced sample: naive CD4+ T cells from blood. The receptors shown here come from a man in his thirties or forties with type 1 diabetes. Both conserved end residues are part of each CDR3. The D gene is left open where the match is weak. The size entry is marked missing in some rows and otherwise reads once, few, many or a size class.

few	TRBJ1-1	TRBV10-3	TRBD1	TGTGCCATCAGTGAGTCGACAGGGATCGCTGAAGCTTTCTTT	CAISESTGIAEAFF
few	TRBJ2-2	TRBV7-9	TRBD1	TGTGCCAGCAGCTTGGGACAGCCAAACACCGGGGAGCTGTTTTTT	CASSLGQPNTGELFF
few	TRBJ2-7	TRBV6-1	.	TGTGCCACCTGGTATATGGAGGGGAGCTACGAGCAGTACTTC	CATWYMEGSYEQYF
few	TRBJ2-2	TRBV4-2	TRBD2	TGTGCCAGCAGCCCTGTGGTTAGCGGGGGGACCGGGGAGCTGTTTTTT	CASSPVVSGGTGELFF
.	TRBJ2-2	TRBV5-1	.	TGCGCCAGCAGCCAGACTGCAACGAACACCGGGGAGCTGTTTTTT	CASSQTATNTGELFF
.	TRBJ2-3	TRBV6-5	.	TGTGCCAGCAGTAGCGGCACAGATACGCAGTATTTT	CASSSGTDTQYF
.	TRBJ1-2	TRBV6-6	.	TGTGCCAGCAGCCACAGGGATTTCTATGGCTACACCTTC	CASSHRDFYGYTF
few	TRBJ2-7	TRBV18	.	TGTGCCAGCTCACCTCGGTCTTCCTACGAGCAGTACTTC	CASSPRSSYEQYF
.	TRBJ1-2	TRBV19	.	TGTGCCAGTAGTAGACAGGCAGTCTATGGCTACACCTTC	CASSRQAVYGYTF
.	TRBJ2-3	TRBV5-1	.	TGCGCCAGCAGGGCTACAGGGCTCGTGGATACGCAGTATTTT	CASRATGLVDTQYF
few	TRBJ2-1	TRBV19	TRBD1	TGTGCCAGTAGTATACGAGGGGGCGAGCAGTTCTTC	CASSIRGGEQFF
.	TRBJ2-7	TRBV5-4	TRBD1	TGTGCCAGCAGCCCCATTGGGACAGGGCCTTACGAGCAGTACTTC	CASSPIGTGPYEQYF
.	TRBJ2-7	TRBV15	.	TGTGCCACCAGCAGGGCACGATCCTACGAGCAGTACTTC	CATSRARSYEQYF
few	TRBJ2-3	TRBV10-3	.	TGTGCCATCAGTGAGCCCCGGGGGTTAGCAGATACGCAGTATTTT	CAISEPRGLADTQYF
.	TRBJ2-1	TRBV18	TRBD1	TGTGCCAGCTCACCGACAGGGATAGGCAATGAGCAGTTCTTC	CASSPTGIGNEQFF
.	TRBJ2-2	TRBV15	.	TGTGCCACCAGCAGACCCCAGGCCGCGAACACCGGGGAGCTGTTTTTT	CATSRPQAANTGELFF
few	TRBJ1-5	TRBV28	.	TGTGCCAGCTCAGGCAATCAGCCCCAGCATTTT	CASSGNQPQHF
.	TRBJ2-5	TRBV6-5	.	TGTGCCAGCAGCCCCTCCTGGGGCGAAGAGACCCAGTACTTC	CASSPSWGEETQYF
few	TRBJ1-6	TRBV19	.	TGTGCCAGTAGTTGGCAGGTCGACTCACCCCTCCACTTT	CASSWQVDSPLHF
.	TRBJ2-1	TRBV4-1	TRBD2	TGCGCCAGCAGCCAAGCCGGGGGGGCCTCTACCAATGAGCAGTTCTTC	CASSQAGGASTNEQFF
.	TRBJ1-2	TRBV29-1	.	TGCAGCGTTGAAGATGCCCAGAATGGCTACACCTTC	CSVEDAQNGYTF
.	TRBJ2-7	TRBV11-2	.	TGTGCCAGCAGCTCTTCACAGTACGAGCAGTACTTC	CASSSSQYEQYF
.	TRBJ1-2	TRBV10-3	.	TGTGCCATCAGTGCCCAGGGCGGCCCAAACTATGGCTACACCTTC	CAISAQGGPNYGYTF
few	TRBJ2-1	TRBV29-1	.	TGCAGCGTTGATCGGGGGTTTGGGGATGAGCAGTTCTTC	CSVDRGFGDEQFF
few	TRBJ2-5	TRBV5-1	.	TGCGCCAGCAGCCTGTACCAAGAGACCCAGTACTTC	CASSLYQETQYF
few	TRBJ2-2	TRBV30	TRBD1	TGTGCCTGGGGCCGGGACAGGGCTTCCCGGGGGACCGGGGAGCTGTTTTTT	CAWGRDRASRGTGELFF
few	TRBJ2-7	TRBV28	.	TGTGCCAGCAGTTCCTTCGGGGGATCCTACGAGCAGTACTTC	CASSSFGGSYEQYF
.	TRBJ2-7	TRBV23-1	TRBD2	TGCGCCCTTCGGGGGGGCAGGGGCTACGAGCAGTACTTC	CALRGGRGYEQYF
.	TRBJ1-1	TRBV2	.	TGTGCCACCGGGAAGGAGGCGAACACTGAAGCTTTCTTT	CATGKEANTEAFF
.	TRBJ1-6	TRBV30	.	TGTGCCTGGAGTGTACTGTCCAGGGCCTATTCACCCCTCCACTTT	CAWSVLSRAYSPLHF
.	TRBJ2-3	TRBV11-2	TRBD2	TGTGCCAGCAGGGGGACTAGCGGGCTGAGGGCAGATACGCAGTATTTT	CASRGTSGLRADTQYF
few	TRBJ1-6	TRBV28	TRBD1	TGTGCCAGCAGTTTGGGCACAGGGGTAGATTCACCCCTCCACTTT	CASSLGTGVDSPLHF
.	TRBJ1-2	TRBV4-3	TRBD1	TGCGCCAGCAGCCAAGATACGGGACAGGGGTTTTCCCAAGACTATGGCTACACCTTC	CASSQDTGQGFSQDYGYTF
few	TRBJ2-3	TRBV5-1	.	TGCGCCAGCAGCTTGGACGGGGGTACAGATACGCAGTATTTT	CASSLDGGTDTQYF
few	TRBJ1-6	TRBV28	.	TGTGCCAGCATCCCTGCGCGGGAAGGCCGGGGAGGATCACCCCTCCACTTT	CASIPAREGRGGSPLHF
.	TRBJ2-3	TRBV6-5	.	TGTGCCAGCAGCCCGGAGGGGGCTACGCAGTATTTT	CASSPEGATQYF
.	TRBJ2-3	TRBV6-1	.	TGTGCCGTGAGGTCATTCACAGATACGCAGTATTTT	CAVRSFTDTQYF
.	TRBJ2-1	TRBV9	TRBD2	TGTGCCAGCAGCGTAGGGCTAGCGGGGGGTCTATATGAGCAGTTCTTC	CASSVGLAGGLYEQFF
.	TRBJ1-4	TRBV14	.	TGTGCCAGCAGCCAACAGAATGAAAAACTGTTTTTT	CASSQQNEKLFF
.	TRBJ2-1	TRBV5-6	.	TGTGCCAGCAGCTCCGCAACCGGGTGGGTTTACGATGAGCAGTTCTTC	CASSSATGWVYDEQFF
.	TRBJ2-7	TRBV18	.	TGTGCCAGCTCACCACCCGGGTCTAGCCTGTCCGAGCAGTACTTC	CASSPPGSSLSEQYF
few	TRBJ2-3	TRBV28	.	TGTGCCAGCAGTTCTGCGGGCGTCACAGATACGCAGTATTTT	CASSSAGVTDTQYF
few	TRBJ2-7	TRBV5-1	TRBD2	TGCGCCAGCAGCTTGGTACTAGCGGGGGGCCGCTCCTACGAGCAGTACTTC	CASSLVLAGGRSYEQYF
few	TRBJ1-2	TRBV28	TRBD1	TGTGCCAGCAGTTTGGGGGGACAGGGGCTGGCCTATGGCTACACCTTC	CASSLGGQGLAYGYTF
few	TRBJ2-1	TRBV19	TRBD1	TGTGCCAGTAGTACGGACAGGGGGAGGCAGTTCTTC	CASSTDRGRQFF
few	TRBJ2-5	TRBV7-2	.	TGTGCCAGCAGCTTAAATCTGTACCAAGAGACCCAGTACTTC	CASSLNLYQETQYF
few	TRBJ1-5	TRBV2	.	TGTGCCAGCAGTGGCGGGCAGGGGAATCAGCCCCAGCATTTT	CASSGGQGNQPQHF
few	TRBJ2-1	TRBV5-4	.	TGTGCCAGCAGCTTGGGCAGGTATGAGCAGTTCTTC	CASSLGRYEQFF
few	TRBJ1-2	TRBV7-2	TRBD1	TGTGCCAGCGGACGGACAGGGGGTAGTAATGGCTACACCTTC	CASGRTGGSNGYTF
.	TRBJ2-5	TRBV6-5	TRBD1	TGTGCCAGCAGTTACTCGAGGTTAGGGGACAGAACGTACTTC	CASSYSRLGDRTYF
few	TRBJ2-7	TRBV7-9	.	TGTGCCAGCAGCTTTGGGGGGACGCGAGAGCAGTACTTC	CASSFGGTREQYF
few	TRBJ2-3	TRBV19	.	TGTGCCAGTAGCCCCGGAGTAGGCACAGATACGCAGTATTTT	CASSPGVGTDTQYF
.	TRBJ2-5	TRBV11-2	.	TGTGCCAGCAGACGGACTGGGGAGACCCAGTACTTC	CASRRTGETQYF
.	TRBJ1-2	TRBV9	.	TGTGCCAGCAGCGTAGGAGATTGGAGATCTAACTATGGCTACACCTTC	CASSVGDWRSNYGYTF
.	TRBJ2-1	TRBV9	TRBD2	TGTGCCAGCAGCATCTCAGGGACTAGCGGGGGGACTGAGCAGTTCTTC	CASSISGTSGGTEQFF
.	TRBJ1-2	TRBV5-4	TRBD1	TGTGCCAGCAGCCAGGGGACAGCACGCTATGGCTACACCTTC	CASSQGTARYGYTF